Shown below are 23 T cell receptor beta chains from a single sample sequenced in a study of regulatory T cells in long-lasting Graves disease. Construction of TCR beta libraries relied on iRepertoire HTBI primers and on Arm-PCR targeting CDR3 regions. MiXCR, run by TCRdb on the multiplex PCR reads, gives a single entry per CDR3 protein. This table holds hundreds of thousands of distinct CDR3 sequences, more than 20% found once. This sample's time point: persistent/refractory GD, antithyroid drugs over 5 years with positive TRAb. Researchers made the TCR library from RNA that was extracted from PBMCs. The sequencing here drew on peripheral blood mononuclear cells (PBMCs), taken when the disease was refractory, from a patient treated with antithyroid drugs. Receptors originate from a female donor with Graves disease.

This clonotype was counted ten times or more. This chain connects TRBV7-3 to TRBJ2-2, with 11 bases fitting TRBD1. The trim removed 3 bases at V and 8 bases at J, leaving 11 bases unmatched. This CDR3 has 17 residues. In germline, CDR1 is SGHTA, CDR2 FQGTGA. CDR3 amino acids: CASSFTVGTGGPGELFF. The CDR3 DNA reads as TGTGCCAGCAGCTTTACCGTTGGGACAGGGGGGCCAGGGGAGCTGTTTTTT.

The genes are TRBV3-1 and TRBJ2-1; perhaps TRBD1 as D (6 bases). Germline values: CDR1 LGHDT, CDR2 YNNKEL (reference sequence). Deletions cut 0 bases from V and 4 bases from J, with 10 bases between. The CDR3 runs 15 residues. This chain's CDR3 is CASSQDRTAYNEQFF. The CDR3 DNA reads TGTGCCAGCAGCCAAGATAGGACAGCATACAATGAGCAGTTCTTC.

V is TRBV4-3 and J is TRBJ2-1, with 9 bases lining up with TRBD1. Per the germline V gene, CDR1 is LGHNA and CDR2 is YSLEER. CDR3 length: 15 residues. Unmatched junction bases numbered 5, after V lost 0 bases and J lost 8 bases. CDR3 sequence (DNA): TGCGCCAGCAGCCAAGACGGGACAGGGCTCCATGAGCAGTTCTTC. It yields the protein CASSQDGTGLHEQFF.

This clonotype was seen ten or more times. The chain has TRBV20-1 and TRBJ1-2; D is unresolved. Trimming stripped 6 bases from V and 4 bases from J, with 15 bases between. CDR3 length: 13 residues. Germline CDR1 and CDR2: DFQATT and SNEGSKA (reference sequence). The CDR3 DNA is TGCAGTGCGCAGAATAGACAACGCTATGGCTACACCTTC. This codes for CSAQNRQRYGYTF.

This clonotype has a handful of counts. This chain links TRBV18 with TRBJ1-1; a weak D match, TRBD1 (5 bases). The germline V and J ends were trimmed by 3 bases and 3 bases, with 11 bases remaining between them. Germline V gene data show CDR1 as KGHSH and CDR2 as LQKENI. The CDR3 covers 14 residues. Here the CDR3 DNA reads TGTGCCAGCTCACCCCCCTTCAGGGACACTGAAGCTTTCTTT. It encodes CASSPPFRDTEAFF. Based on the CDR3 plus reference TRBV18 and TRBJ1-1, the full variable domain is NAGVMQNPRHLVRRRGQEARLRCSPMKGHSHVYWYRQLPEEGLKFMVYLQKENIIDESGMPKERFSAEFPKEGPSILRIQQVVRGDSAAYFCASSPPFRDTEAFFGQGTRLTVV.

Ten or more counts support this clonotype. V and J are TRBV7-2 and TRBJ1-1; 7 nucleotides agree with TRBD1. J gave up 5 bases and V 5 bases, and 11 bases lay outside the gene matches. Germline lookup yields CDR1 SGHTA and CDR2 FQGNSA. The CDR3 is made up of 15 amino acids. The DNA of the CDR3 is TGTGCCAGCAGCCACGACAGGGCGCGGGAAACTGAAGCTTTCTTT. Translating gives CASSHDRARETEAFF. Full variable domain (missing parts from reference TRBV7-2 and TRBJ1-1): GAGVSQSPSNKVTEKGKDVELRCDPISGHTALYWYRQSLGQGLEFLIYFQGNSAPDKSGLPSDRFSAERTGGSVSTLTIQRTQQEDSAVYLCASSHDRARETEAFFGQGTRLTVV.

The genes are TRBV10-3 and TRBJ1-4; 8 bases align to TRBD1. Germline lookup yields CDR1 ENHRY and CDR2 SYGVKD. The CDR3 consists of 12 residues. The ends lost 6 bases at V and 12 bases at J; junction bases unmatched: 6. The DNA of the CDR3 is TGTGCCATCAGCTTGACAGGGGCAGAACTGTTTTTT. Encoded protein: CAISLTGAELFF.

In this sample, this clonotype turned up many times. The CDR3, as DNA: TGTGCCAGCAAGATGCGGACTGAAGCTTTCTTT. It codes for CASKMRTEAFF. The chain is built from TRBV28 and TRBJ1-1; the D is unclear. The CDR3 has 11 residues. V shed 7 bases and J shed 5 bases, with 8 bases lying between them. The germline V gene has CDR1 MDHEN and CDR2 SYDVKM.

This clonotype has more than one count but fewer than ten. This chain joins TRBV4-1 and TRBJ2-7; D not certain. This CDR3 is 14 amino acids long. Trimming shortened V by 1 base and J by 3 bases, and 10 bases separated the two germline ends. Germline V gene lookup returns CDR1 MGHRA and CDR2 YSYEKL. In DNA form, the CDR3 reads TGCGCCAGCAGCCAAGGGCAGGTAGGCTACGAGCAGTACTTC. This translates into CASSQGQVGYEQYF.

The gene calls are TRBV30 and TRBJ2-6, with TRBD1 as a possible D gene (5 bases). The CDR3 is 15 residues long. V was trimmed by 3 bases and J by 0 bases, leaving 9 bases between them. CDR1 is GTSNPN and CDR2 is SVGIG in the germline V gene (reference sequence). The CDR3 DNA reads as TGTGCCTGGAGCCTAGGACACTCTGGGGCCAACGTCCTGACTTTC. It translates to CAWSLGHSGANVLTF.

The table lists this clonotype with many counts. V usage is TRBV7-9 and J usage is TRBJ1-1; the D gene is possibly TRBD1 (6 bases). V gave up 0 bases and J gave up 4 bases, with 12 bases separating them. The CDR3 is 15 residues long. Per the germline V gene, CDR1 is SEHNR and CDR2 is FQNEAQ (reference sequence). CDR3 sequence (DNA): TGTGCCAGCAGCTTAGCAGGGGGAGGGGGCACTGAAGCTTTCTTT. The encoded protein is CASSLAGGGGTEAFF.

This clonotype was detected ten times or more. The CDR3 DNA follows: TGTGCCAGCAGCCTTCTGGACGAGGGGTTCGACGAGCAGTACTTC. This codes for CASSLLDEGFDEQYF. The rearrangement links TRBV7-9 to TRBJ2-7; either TRBD1 or TRBD2 may supply D (5 bases each). This CDR3 has 15 amino acids. The V and J ends lost 5 bases and 5 bases respectively, with 19 bases between them. Germline-derived CDR1 and CDR2 are SEHNR and FQNEAQ (reference sequence).

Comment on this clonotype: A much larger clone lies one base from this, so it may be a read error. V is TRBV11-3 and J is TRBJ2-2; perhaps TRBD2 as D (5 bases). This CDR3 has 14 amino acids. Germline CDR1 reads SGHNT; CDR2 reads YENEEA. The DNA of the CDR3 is TGTGCCAGCAGCTTAGGGGCGAACACCGGGGAGCCGTTTTTT. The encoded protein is CASSLGANTGEPFF.

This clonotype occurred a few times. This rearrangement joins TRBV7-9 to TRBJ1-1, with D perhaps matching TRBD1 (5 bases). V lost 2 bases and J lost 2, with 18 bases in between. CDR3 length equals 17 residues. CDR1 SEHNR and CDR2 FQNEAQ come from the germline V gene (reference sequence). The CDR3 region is CASSLFQRLTANTEAFF. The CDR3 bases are TGTGCCAGCAGCTTATTTCAGAGATTGACAGCCAACACTGAAGCTTTCTTT.

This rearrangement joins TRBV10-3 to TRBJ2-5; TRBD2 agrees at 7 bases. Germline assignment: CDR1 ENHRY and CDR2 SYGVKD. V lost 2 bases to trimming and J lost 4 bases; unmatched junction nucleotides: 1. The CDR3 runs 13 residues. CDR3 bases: TGTGCCATCAGTGAGGGGGGGGGAGAGACCCAGTACTTC. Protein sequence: CAISEGGGETQYF.

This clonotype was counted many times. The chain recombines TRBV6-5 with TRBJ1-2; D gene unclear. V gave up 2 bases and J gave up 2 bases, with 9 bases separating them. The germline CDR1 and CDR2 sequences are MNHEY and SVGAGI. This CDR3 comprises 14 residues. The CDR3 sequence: CASSYRTGNYGYTF. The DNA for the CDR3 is TGTGCCAGCAGTTACCGGACGGGGAACTATGGCTACACCTTC.

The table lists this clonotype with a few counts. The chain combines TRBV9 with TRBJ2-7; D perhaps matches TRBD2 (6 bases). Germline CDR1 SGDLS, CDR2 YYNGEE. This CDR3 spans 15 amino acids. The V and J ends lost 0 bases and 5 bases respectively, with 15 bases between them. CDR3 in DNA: TGTGCCAGCAGCGTAGATGGGGAGGAGTATAACGAGCAGTACTTC. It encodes CASSVDGEEYNEQYF.

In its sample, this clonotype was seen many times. CDR3 nucleotide sequence: TGTGCCAGCAGCCGACAGAGGAGTATCGCTGAAGCTTTCTTT. Encoded protein: CASSRQRSIAEAFF. The rearrangement links TRBV7-8 to TRBJ1-1; weak D call: TRBD1 (5 bases). The germline gives CDR1 SGHVS, CDR2 FQNEAQ. V lost 5 bases to trimming and J lost 6 bases, with 16 bases between them. CDR3 length equals 14 residues.

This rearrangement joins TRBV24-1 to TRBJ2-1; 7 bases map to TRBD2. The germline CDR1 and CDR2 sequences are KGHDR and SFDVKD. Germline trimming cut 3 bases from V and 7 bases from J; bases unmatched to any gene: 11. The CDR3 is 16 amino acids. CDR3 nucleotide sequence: TGTGCCACCAGTGATGGGAGGGCCCTCCCTCGGAATGAGCAGTTCTTC. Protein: CATSDGRALPRNEQFF.

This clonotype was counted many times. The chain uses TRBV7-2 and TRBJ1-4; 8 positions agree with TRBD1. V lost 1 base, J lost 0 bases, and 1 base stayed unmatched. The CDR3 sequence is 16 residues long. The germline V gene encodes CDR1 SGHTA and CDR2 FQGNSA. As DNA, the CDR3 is TGTGCCAGCAGCTTAGTACAGGGGGCAACTAATGAAAAACTGTTTTTT. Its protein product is CASSLVQGATNEKLFF. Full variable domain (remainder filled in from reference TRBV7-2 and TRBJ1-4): GAGVSQSPSNKVTEKGKDVELRCDPISGHTALYWYRQSLGQGLEFLIYFQGNSAPDKSGLPSDRFSAERTGGSVSTLTIQRTQQEDSAVYLCASSLVQGATNEKLFFGSGTQLSVL.

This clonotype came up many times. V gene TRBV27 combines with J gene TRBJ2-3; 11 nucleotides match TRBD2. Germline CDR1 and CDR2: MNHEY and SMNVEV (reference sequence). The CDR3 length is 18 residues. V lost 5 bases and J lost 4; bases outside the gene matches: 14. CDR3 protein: CASSRFTSGRGLADTQYF. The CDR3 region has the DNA TGTGCCAGCAGTCGTTTCACTAGCGGGAGAGGTTTGGCAGATACGCAGTATTTT.

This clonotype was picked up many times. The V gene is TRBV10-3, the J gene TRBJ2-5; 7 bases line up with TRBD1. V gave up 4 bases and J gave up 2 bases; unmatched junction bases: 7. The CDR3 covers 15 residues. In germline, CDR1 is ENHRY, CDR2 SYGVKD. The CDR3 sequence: CAISGGQPQQETQYF. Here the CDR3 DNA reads TGTGCCATCAGTGGGGGACAGCCCCAACAAGAGACCCAGTACTTC.

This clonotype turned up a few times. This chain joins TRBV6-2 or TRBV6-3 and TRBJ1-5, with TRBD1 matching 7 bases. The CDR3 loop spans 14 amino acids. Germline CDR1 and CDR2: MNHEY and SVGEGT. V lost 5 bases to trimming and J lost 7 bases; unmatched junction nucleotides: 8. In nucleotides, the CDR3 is TGTGCCAGCAGTCCAGGGGACAGAAGGCAGCCCCAGCATTTT. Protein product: CASSPGDRRQPQHF.